This T cell receptor beta chain appears in the sequencing data of a study of blood T cells in healthy people across ages. Study context: About one barcoded beta molecule per two T cells was captured by template switching.

Healthy Caucasians from Russia aged about 6 to 95 served as donors. A remark on this clonotype: Antigen specificity is unknown.

Using a J-beta primer mix together with a sample-barcoded 5' primer, a second PCR was run for roughly 7 to 11 cycles. MiXCR was run by TCRdb on the 5' RACE reads, yielding one entry per CDR3 protein. The sample lists about 720,000 distinct CDR3 sequences, 20% to 25% seen once, with about 22% in the top ten. Study findings and constraints: Because donor CMV status was unknown, expanded clonotype changes were possibly confounded.

In germline, CDR1 is SQVTM, CDR2 ANQGSEA. CDR3 length: 13 amino acids. V dropped 0 bases and J dropped 4; count of bases not matched to a gene: 2. The TCR sequence derives from a man between 65 and 79 years old in good health. The specimen was blood. V gene TRBV29-1 combines with J gene TRBJ1-2; 7 bases line up with TRBD1. CDR3 loop: CSVEEGDSYGYTF. The CDR3 coding sequence is TGCAGCGTTGAAGAGGGGGACAGCTATGGCTACACCTTC.